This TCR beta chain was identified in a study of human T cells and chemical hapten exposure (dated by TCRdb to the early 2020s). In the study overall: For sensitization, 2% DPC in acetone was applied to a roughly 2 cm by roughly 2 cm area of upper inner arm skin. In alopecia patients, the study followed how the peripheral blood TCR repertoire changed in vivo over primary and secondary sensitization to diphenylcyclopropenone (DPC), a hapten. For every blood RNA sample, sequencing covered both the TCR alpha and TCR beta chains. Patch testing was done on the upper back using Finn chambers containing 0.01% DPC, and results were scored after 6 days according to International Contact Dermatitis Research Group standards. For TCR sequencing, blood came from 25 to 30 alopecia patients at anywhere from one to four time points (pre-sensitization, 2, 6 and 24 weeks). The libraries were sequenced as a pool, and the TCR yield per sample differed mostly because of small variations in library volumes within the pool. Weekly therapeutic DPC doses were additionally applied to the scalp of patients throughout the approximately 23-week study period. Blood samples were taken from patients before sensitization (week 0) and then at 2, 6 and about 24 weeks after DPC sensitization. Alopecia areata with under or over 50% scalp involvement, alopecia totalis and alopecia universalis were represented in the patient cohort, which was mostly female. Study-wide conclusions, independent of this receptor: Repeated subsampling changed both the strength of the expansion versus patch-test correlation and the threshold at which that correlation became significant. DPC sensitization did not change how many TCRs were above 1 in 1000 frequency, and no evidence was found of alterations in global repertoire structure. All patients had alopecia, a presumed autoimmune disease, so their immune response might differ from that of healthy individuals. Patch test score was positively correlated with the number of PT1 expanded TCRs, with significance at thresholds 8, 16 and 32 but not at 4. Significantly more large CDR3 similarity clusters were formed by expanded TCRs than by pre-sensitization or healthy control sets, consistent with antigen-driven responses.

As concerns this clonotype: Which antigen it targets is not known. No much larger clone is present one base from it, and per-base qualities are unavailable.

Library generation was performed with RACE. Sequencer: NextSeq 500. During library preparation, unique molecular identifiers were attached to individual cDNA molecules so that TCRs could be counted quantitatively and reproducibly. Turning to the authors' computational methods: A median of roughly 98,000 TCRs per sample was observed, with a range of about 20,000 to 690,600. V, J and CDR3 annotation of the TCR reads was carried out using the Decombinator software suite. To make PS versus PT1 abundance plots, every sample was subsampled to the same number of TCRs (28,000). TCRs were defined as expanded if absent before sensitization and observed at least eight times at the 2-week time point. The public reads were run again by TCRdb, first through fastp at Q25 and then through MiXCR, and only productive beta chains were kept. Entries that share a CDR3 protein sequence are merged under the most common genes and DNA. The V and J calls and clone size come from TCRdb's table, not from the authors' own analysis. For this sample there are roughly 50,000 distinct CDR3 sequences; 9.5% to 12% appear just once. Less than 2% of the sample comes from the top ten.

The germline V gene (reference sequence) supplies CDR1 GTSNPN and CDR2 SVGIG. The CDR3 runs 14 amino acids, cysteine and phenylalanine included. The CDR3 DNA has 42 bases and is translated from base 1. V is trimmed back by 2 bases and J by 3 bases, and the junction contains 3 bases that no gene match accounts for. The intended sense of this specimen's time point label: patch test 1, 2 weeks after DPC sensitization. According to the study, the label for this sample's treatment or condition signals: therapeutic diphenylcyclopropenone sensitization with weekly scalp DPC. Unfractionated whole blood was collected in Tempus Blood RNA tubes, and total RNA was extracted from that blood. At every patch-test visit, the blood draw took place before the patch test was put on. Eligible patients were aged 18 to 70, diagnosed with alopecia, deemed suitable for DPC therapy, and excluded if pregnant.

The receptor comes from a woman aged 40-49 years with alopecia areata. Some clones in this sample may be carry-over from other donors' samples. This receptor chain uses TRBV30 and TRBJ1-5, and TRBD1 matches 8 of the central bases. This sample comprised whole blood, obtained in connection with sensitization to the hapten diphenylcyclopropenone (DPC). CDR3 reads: CAWSLTGDNQPQHF. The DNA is TGTGCCTGGAGTTTGACAGGGGACAATCAGCCCCAGCATTTT.